This paragraph reports one T cell receptor (beta chain). Its target is not known. This entry comes from a study of Ad26.COV2.S vaccination and SARS-CoV-2 variants. General study points: The TCR breadth and depth analyses may have understated or missed part of the total T cell responses.

Using immunoSEQ multiplex PCR, the repertoire was profiled, and TCRdb retains in-frame clones only, with some absent. Of 300,000 to 350,000 clones in the sample, around 83% were seen once. The CDR3 has 13 amino acids. V shed 6 bases, J shed 5 bases, and the junction held 5 bases outside the gene matches. Indicated treatment: roughly 20 received Ad26.COV2.S at low or high dose, single or two shots; 5 received placebo; per-sample allocation not given. Samples came from day 63 after the first vaccine or placebo injection. The genes are TRBV12-3 or TRBV12-4 and TRBJ1-2, with TRBD1 identical over 8 bases. The source of this sequence is a person between 18 and 59 years old who received the Ad26.COV2.S COVID-19 vaccine or a placebo. Sequenced material: peripheral blood, taken in a trial of Ad26.COV2.S vaccine versus placebo. CDR3 nucleotide sequence: TGTGCCAGCAGCACGACAGGGGTTTATGGCTACACCTTC. Protein sequence: CASSTTGVYGYTF.